These 22 T cell receptor beta chains share one sample of origin, sequenced in a study of shared clonotypes between healthy human individuals. Only in-frame clones appear in the TCRdb table, and some are missing; sequencing was by immunoSEQ multiplex PCR. The repertoire holds about 2 million clones, with less than 95% as singletons. Naive CD8 populations comprised CD45RO-negative cells positively selected for CCR7, excluding terminally differentiated effector memory CD45RA+ cells. Sequencing was done on a sample of naive CD8+ T cells sorted from blood. These TCRs come from a young man in good health.

V gene TRBV19 combines with J gene TRBJ2-3; 7 nucleotides match TRBD2. Germline V gene sequence: CDR1 LNHDA, CDR2 SQIVND (reference sequence). The CDR3 contains 16 residues. J lost 2 bases, V lost 3 bases, and 8 bases had no gene match. The CDR3 here is CASSIGLADYTDTQYF. The CDR3 bases are TGTGCCAGTAGTATCGGGCTAGCGGATTACACAGATACGCAGTATTTT.

As to this clone: Distinct nucleotide sequences in the sample also encode this CDR3. This chain links TRBV27 with TRBJ2-3, with TRBD2 matching over 10 bases. The CDR3 is 15 amino acids. CDR1 is MNHEY, CDR2 SMNVEV, per germline (reference sequence). V shed 6 bases, J shed 1 base, and the junction held 4 bases outside the gene matches. The CDR3 nucleotides read TGTGCCAGCAGCGTCGGGACTAGCGGCACAGATACGCAGTATTTT. This encodes CASSVGTSGTDTQYF.

This rearrangement joins TRBV7-2 to TRBJ2-1, with 8 bases aligning to TRBD2. CDR3 length equals 16 residues. Germline loops: CDR1 SGHTA, CDR2 FQGNSA. V lost 3 bases to trimming and J lost 7 bases; unmatched junction nucleotides: 11. CDR3 sequence (DNA): TGTGCCAGCAGCTTGGATCGGGAGGGCCAAGATAATGAGCAGTTCTTC. This sequence encodes CASSLDREGQDNEQFF.

This rearrangement joins TRBV5-6 to TRBJ2-1; D is unclear. Trimming took off 2 bases at V and 8 bases at J, with 8 bases between the two ends. The CDR3 runs 12 residues. Per the germline V gene, CDR1 is SGHDT and CDR2 is YYEEEE. The CDR3, as DNA: TGTGCCAGCAGCTTTCAATCTGATGAGCAGTTCTTC. Translating it yields CASSFQSDEQFF.

The chain carries TRBV6-5 and TRBJ2-3; TRBD2 is a possible D gene (5 bases). The CDR3 runs 13 residues. The germline CDR1 and CDR2 sequences are MNHEY and SVGAGI. With 2 bases removed from V and 4 bases from J, the gap between germline ends came to 7 bases. The chain's CDR3 is CASSYGGSDTQYF. CDR3 in DNA: TGTGCCAGCAGTTACGGCGGGTCAGATACGCAGTATTTT.

The DNA of the CDR3 is TGTGCCAGCAGACAAGCGGGGAGCGCCACTGAAGCTTTCTTT. This encodes CASRQAGSATEAFF. V gene TRBV27 combines with J gene TRBJ1-1; D unresolved. The CDR3 is 14 residues long. Trimming shortened V by 6 bases and J by 4 bases, and 15 bases separated the two germline ends. CDR1 and CDR2 (germline): MNHEY, SMNVEV (reference sequence).

V is TRBV13 and J is TRBJ2-1; D is undetermined. The CDR3 covers 14 residues. Trimming pared 0 bases from V and 6 bases from J, leaving 9 bases between. The germline V gene has CDR1 PRHDT and CDR2 FYEKMQ (reference sequence). CDR3 region: CASSLGRPLNEQFF. The CDR3 bases are TGTGCCAGCAGCTTAGGGCGGCCCCTCAATGAGCAGTTCTTC.

The CDR3 protein is CASQDLAGGYETQYF. DNA for the CDR3: TGCGCCAGTCAAGACCTAGCGGGAGGCTATGAGACCCAGTACTTC. The V call is TRBV5-1, the J call TRBJ2-5, with 11 bases identical to TRBD2. The ends lost 8 bases at V and 5 bases at J; junction bases unmatched: 11. Germline CDR1 is SGHRS and CDR2 is YFSETQ. This CDR3 spans 15 amino acids.

The chain links TRBV27 to TRBJ1-6; tentatively, D is TRBD1 (6 bases). V lost 4 bases and J 6 bases, leaving 7 bases between the germline ends. CDR3 length: 13 residues. Germline V gene lookup returns CDR1 MNHEY and CDR2 SMNVEV (reference sequence). The CDR3 protein is CASSWDTNSPLHF. The CDR3 region has the DNA TGTGCCAGCAGTTGGGACACTAATTCACCCCTCCACTTT.

The genes are TRBV6-5 and TRBJ2-2; D unresolved. Between the trimmed V and J ends, which lost 2 bases and 4 bases, there was a span of 8 bases. The germline V gene has CDR1 MNHEY and CDR2 SVGAGI. The CDR3 totals 14 residues. CDR3: CASSYRTGTGELFF. CDR3 DNA: TGTGCCAGCAGTTACAGGACGGGCACCGGGGAGCTGTTTTTT.

The chain carries TRBV4-1 and TRBJ1-2, with TRBD1 matching over 9 bases. With V trimmed by 7 bases and J by 8 bases, 8 bases remained unmatched. CDR1 and CDR2 (germline): MGHRA, YSYEKL. The CDR3 runs 13 residues. The chain's CDR3 is CASTYTGGSGYTF. The CDR3 region has the DNA TGCGCCAGCACCTATACAGGGGGCAGCGGCTACACCTTC.

The gene calls are TRBV2 and TRBJ1-5, with D maybe TRBD1 (5 bases). Germline CDR1 and CDR2: SNHLY and FYNNEI. Trimming took 3 bases from V and 4 from J, leaving 16 bases between them. The CDR3 is made up of 16 amino acids. CDR3 protein: CASSDLDSGPNQPQHF. CDR3 coding DNA: TGTGCCAGCAGTGATTTGGATTCGGGGCCGAATCAGCCCCAGCATTTT.

On this clone itself: This sample also contains other DNA sequences that code for the same CDR3. The V call is TRBV7-2, the J call TRBJ2-1; 12 positions agree with TRBD2. CDR3 length equals 14 residues. The germline V gene has CDR1 SGHTA and CDR2 FQGNSA. V gave up 4 bases and J gave up 7 bases; unmatched junction bases: 2. The CDR3 nucleotides read TGTGCCAGCAGCTCGGGGACTAGCGGGAATGAGCAGTTCTTC. Translated: CASSSGTSGNEQFF.

This clone showed up just a few times. V gene TRBV4-1 combines with J gene TRBJ2-1; the D gene is possibly TRBD2 (5 bases). This CDR3 spans 10 amino acids. V dropped 7 bases and J dropped 10 bases, with 8 bases sitting between them. Looked up from germline, CDR1 is MGHRA and CDR2 is YSYEKL. DNA of the CDR3: TGCGCCAGCAAGGGAGTAGAGCAGTTCTTC. Protein product: CASKGVEQFF.

The rearrangement links TRBV11-2 to TRBJ2-3; TRBD2 agrees at 7 bases. CDR1 is SGHAT and CDR2 is FQNNGV in the germline V gene. The V and J ends lost 5 bases and 6 bases, in that order; junction bases with no gene match: 2. The CDR3 extends over 12 amino acids. CDR3 in amino acids: CASSRDYDTQYF. As DNA, the CDR3 is TGTGCCAGCAGCCGGGACTATGATACGCAGTATTTT.

V gene TRBV19 combines with J gene TRBJ2-7, with unresolved D. Germline CDR1 and CDR2: LNHDA and SQIVND (reference sequence). Trimming left V 3 bases short and J 1 base short, with 13 bases between. The CDR3 contains 15 residues. The CDR3 region is CASSISRADSYEQYF. In DNA form, the CDR3 reads TGTGCCAGTAGTATTTCCCGTGCCGATTCCTACGAGCAGTACTTC.

The chain carries TRBV28 and TRBJ2-1; TRBD2 matches 14 bases. The germline V gene has CDR1 MDHEN and CDR2 SYDVKM. V was clipped by 8 bases and J by 7 bases; unmatched bases: 7. This CDR3 is built from 15 residues. The CDR3 coding sequence is TGTGCCAGCTTGGGACTAGCGGGAGTTGGGAATGAGCAGTTCTTC. Its protein is CASLGLAGVGNEQFF.

The rearrangement links TRBV7-6 to TRBJ2-7, with D possibly being TRBD1 or TRBD2 (5 bases each). CDR1 and CDR2 (germline): SGHVS, FNYEAQ. The CDR3 extends over 13 amino acids. V shed 2 bases and J shed 7 bases, with 12 bases lying between them. The DNA of the CDR3 is TGTGCCAGCAGCTTATCCCCGGGGCCTGAGCAGTACTTC. Its protein is CASSLSPGPEQYF.

V gene TRBV5-1 combines with J gene TRBJ2-1, with a possible D match to TRBD2 (6 bases). The CDR3 spans 16 residues. V dropped 4 bases and J dropped 0 bases, with 14 bases sitting between them. Per germline, CDR1 SGHRS and CDR2 YFSETQ. CDR3 amino acids: CASSTTSYSSYNEQFF. CDR3 sequence (DNA): TGCGCCAGCAGCACAACTAGCTACAGCTCCTACAATGAGCAGTTCTTC.

The chain has TRBV11-2 and TRBJ1-3; unclear D gene. Per germline, CDR1 SGHAT and CDR2 FQNNGV. V was cut by 1 base and J by 0 bases, with 10 bases left in between. This CDR3 is built from 16 residues. CDR3 nucleotides: TGTGCCAGCAGCTTAGTTCCAGCCTCCTCTGGAAACACCATATATTTT. Its translation is CASSLVPASSGNTIYF. The variable domain in full, completed from reference TRBV11-2 and TRBJ1-3, reads EAGVAQSPRYKIIEKRQSVAFWCNPISGHATLYWYQQILGQGPKLLIQFQNNGVVDDSQLPKDRFSAERLKGVDSTLKIQPAKLEDSAVYLCASSLVPASSGNTIYFGEGSWLTVV.

The V and J genes are TRBV5-6 and TRBJ2-7; D unresolved. Per the germline V gene, CDR1 is SGHDT and CDR2 is YYEEEE. V gave up 2 bases and J gave up 7 bases, with 13 bases separating them. The CDR3 spans 13 residues. CDR3 sequence reads: CASSFETSWEQYF. CDR3 DNA sequence: TGTGCCAGCAGCTTCGAGACATCCTGGGAGCAGTACTTC.

The chain employs TRBV19 and TRBJ1-4; weak D call: TRBD1 (5 bases). CDR1 is LNHDA and CDR2 is SQIVND in the germline V gene (reference sequence). V shed 3 bases and J shed 8 bases, with 10 bases lying between them. This CDR3 contains 13 residues. This CDR3 reads CASSIRDGEKLFF. Written as DNA, the CDR3 is TGTGCCAGTAGTATCCGGGACGGCGAAAAACTGTTTTTT. Combining the CDR3 with reference TRBV19 and TRBJ1-4 gives the whole variable domain DGGITQSPKYLFRKEGQNVTLSCEQNLNHDAMYWYRQDPGQGLRLIYYSQIVNDFQKGDIAEGYSVSREKKESFPLTVTSAQKNPTAFYLCASSIRDGEKLFFGSGTQLSVL.